This TCR beta chain was captured by sequencing in a study of T cells in Graves' hyperthyroidism and ophthalmopathy. The overall study: Before treatment of any kind, peripheral blood was taken at initial diagnosis.

Uncontrolled infection, other autoimmune disease, pregnancy or lactation excluded patients. TCR beta CDR3 sequences were amplified from RNA transcripts. First-round RT-PCR targeting the TCR CDR3 was performed with the HTBI primer set. TCRdb processed the multiplex PCR reads anew with MiXCR; each CDR3 protein has one entry. The top ten hold more than 20% of the sample, which has about half a million distinct CDR3 sequences, 20% seen once. The sequencing sample was made of blood. The sequence derives from a man younger than 35 with Graves' hyperthyroidism.

CDR3 amino acids: CASSYSGRNYNEQFF. DNA of the CDR3: TGCGCCAGCAGCTACTCGGGGCGGAACTACAATGAGCAGTTCTTC. The chain couples TRBV5-1 to TRBJ2-1; the D call may be TRBD1 or TRBD2 (5 bases each). Looked up from germline, CDR1 is SGHRS and CDR2 is YFSETQ. This CDR3 region has 15 residues. The V end was cut by 3 bases, the J end by 3 bases, with 13 bases between. Full variable domain (rest looked up from reference TRBV5-1 and TRBJ2-1): KAGVTQTPRYLIKTRGQQVTLSCSPISGHRSVSWYQQTPGQGLQFLFEYFSETQRNKGNFPGRFSGRQFSNSRSEMNVSTLELGDSALYLCASSYSGRNYNEQFFGPGTRLTVL.